Listed below are T cell receptor beta chains from one sample, sequenced in a study of T cell repertoires in cytomegalovirus infection. TCRdb fed the reads into MiXCR, producing one record per CDR3 protein. In the table there are some 600,000 distinct CDR3 sequences, 24% of which are singletons. Specimen: CD8+ T cells from PBMCs. The origin of the receptors is a human donor in good health (CMV status not recorded). Some clones in this sample may be carry-over from other donors' samples. Both conserved end residues are part of each CDR3. A D gene is named only where the DNA matches it firmly. Only some rows state a clone size, as once, few, many or a class for expanded clones.

15	.	many	TRBV7-2	TRBJ2-7	TGTGCCAGCAGCTTAGACCGGGACTCCGCCTACGAGCAGTACTTC	CASSLDRDSAYEQYF
12	.	many	TRBV14	TRBJ2-1	TGTGCCAGCAGCCCAGACTGGGATGAGCAGTTCTTC	CASSPDWDEQFF
17	.	.	TRBV28	TRBJ1-3	TGTGCCAGCAAAAGATTAACCGAGAGACACTCTGGAAACACCATATATTTT	CASKRLTERHSGNTIYF
15	.	few	TRBV20-1	TRBJ1-4	TGCAGTGCCAAGACTAGCGGGGCCAGTAATGAAAAACTGTTTTTT	CSAKTSGASNEKLFF
15	.	many	TRBV29-1	TRBJ2-1	TGCAGCGCAAGCCCCAGGGACGGCTCCTACAATGAGCAGTTCTTC	CSASPRDGSYNEQFF
16	TRBD2	.	TRBV10-1	TRBJ2-1	TGCGCCAGCAGTGAGAGGGGTGGCGGGGGACTCAATGAGCAGTTCTTC	CASSERGGGGLNEQFF
15	TRBD1	few	TRBV28	TRBJ2-4	TGTGCCAGCAGTTCTCCGGGACAGGGGAAAAACATTCAGTACTTC	CASSSPGQGKNIQYF
14	TRBD1	.	TRBV2	TRBJ1-2	TGTACCAGCAGTGACAGGGGGCCAGTAGGTGGCTACACCTTC	CTSSDRGPVGGYTF
15	TRBD1	many	TRBV7-8	TRBJ1-5	TGTGCCAGCAGCCAAGACAGGGGGCACAATCAGCCCCAGCATTTT	CASSQDRGHNQPQHF
13	TRBD1	.	TRBV29-1	TRBJ2-1	TGCAGCGTCGGGACAGGGGAAAACAATGAGCAGTTCTTC	CSVGTGENNEQFF
15	TRBD1	.	TRBV27	TRBJ1-2	TGTGCCAGCAGTTCATACCGGGACAGAGACTATGGCTACACCTTC	CASSSYRDRDYGYTF
14	.	.	TRBV10-3	TRBJ1-1	TGTGCCACCCTGACAAACTCAGTGACCATTGAAGCTTTCTTT	CATLTNSVTIEAFF
10	.	.	TRBV2	TRBJ1-3	TGTGCCAGCAGCGGGAAAGCCATATATTTT	CASSGKAIYF
10	.	.	TRBV29-1	TRBJ1-2	TGCAGCGTTGTAACTGGTGGCTACACCTTC	CSVVTGGYTF
19	.	.	TRBV12-5	TRBJ2-7	TGTGCTAGTGGTTTCACTAGACAGGGCGACGGACTACCTGCGGACGAGCAGTACTTC	CASGFTRQGDGLPADEQYF
13	.	.	TRBV20-1	TRBJ2-3	TGCAGTGCTCGCCCGACTAGAACAGATACGCAGTATTTT	CSARPTRTDTQYF
16	.	.	TRBV29-1	TRBJ1-3	TGCAGCGTTGAAACGCGGGACCCGCGCACTGGAAACACCATATATTTT	CSVETRDPRTGNTIYF
12	.	few	TRBV7-9	TRBJ2-3	TGTGCCAGCAGGCCGACCACAGATACGCAGTATTTT	CASRPTTDTQYF
14	.	.	TRBV20-1	TRBJ1-5	TGCAGTGCTAGAGATAGAAGGGGGGCTCAGCCCCAGCATTTT	CSARDRRGAQPQHF
14	.	.	TRBV12-5	TRBJ1-2	TGTGCTAGTGGTTTGAACAAGGGGAACTATGGCTACACCTTC	CASGLNKGNYGYTF
13	.	.	TRBV27	TRBJ2-1	TGTGCCTCCGCCCGGTCCTCCTACAATGAGCAGTTCTTC	CASARSSYNEQFF
13	.	.	TRBV20-1	TRBJ1-2	TGCAGTGCCCTACCGGACAGCTATCCTGGCTACACCTTC	CSALPDSYPGYTF
16	TRBD2	many	TRBV27	TRBJ2-5	TGTGCCAGCAGTTTACTAGCGGGGGGCCCGGGGGAGACCCAGTACTTC	CASSLLAGGPGETQYF
10	.	many	TRBV7-9	TRBJ2-2	TGTGCCTTCGTGGTCGGGGAGCTGTTTTTT	CAFVVGELFF
14	.	few	TRBV19	TRBJ2-2	TGTGCCAGTAGTATAGAAGGACTACCCGGGGAGCTGTTTTTT	CASSIEGLPGELFF
14	.	.	TRBV7-9	TRBJ2-1	TGTGCCAGCAGCTTAGCGCTACCTATAGATGAGCAGTTCTTC	CASSLALPIDEQFF
13	.	many	TRBV11-2	TRBJ1-1	TGTGCCAGCAGCTTAAACAGTAGGACTGAAGCTTTCTTT	CASSLNSRTEAFF
13	.	many	TRBV7-9	TRBJ2-1	TGTGCCAGCAGCTCCACGACCTACAATGAGCAGTTCTTC	CASSSTTYNEQFF
15	TRBD2	.	TRBV5-1	TRBJ2-2	TGCGCCAGCAGCCCGATAGCGGGGACCACCGGGGAGCTGTTTTTT	CASSPIAGTTGELFF
15	.	many	TRBV12-3/TRBV12-4	TRBJ2-1	TGTGCCAGTTTGGGATCTGCTAGCTCCTACAATGAGCAGTTCTTC	CASLGSASSYNEQFF
15	TRBD1	few	TRBV5-4	TRBJ1-4	TGTGCCAGCAGCTTGGGGGACAGATATAATGAAAAACTGTTTTTT	CASSLGDRYNEKLFF
15	.	once	TRBV2	TRBJ2-2	TGTGCCTGCAGAGAGGGAACCACGGGAACCGGGGAGCTGTTTTTT	CACREGTTGTGELFF
14	.	.	TRBV27	TRBJ1-1	TGTGCCAGCAGTGACGACGGACCGAACACTGAAGCTTTCTTT	CASSDDGPNTEAFF
16	TRBD1	.	TRBV5-1	TRBJ2-1	TGCGCCAGCAGCTTGGCTCGGACAGGAAACTACAATGAGCAGTTCTTC	CASSLARTGNYNEQFF
16	TRBD2	few	TRBV12-3/TRBV12-4	TRBJ2-1	TGTGCCAGCAGTTTAAGACTAGCGGGGTACAACAATGAGCAGTTCTTC	CASSLRLAGYNNEQFF
16	TRBD1	.	TRBV12-3/TRBV12-4	TRBJ2-5	TGTGCCAGCAGTCTTCGACCGACAGGGCCCCAAGAGACCCAGTACTTC	CASSLRPTGPQETQYF
12	.	once	TRBV29-1	TRBJ1-2	TGCAGCGTGGGGTCAGGGAACTATGGCTACACCTTC	CSVGSGNYGYTF
17	TRBD2	.	TRBV28	TRBJ2-3	TGTGCCAGCAGCCCCGAGGGACTAGCGGGGGGTCCAGATACGCAGTATTTT	CASSPEGLAGGPDTQYF
12	.	.	TRBV2	TRBJ2-3	TGTGCCAGCAGTGAAGGTGATAACCCCCCATCTTTT	CASSEGDNPPSF
13	.	many	TRBV28	TRBJ2-1	TGTGCCAGCAGTTTCACAGTATACAATGAGCAGTTCTTC	CASSFTVYNEQFF
13	.	few	TRBV12-3/TRBV12-4	TRBJ2-1	TGTGCCAGCAGTTCCGGGCCCCCGGGTGAGCAGTTCTTC	CASSSGPPGEQFF
15	TRBD1	.	TRBV6-5	TRBJ2-7	TGTGCCAGCAGAGTCCAAGGGACAGGGGACGCCGAGCAGTACTTC	CASRVQGTGDAEQYF
14	TRBD1	.	TRBV27	TRBJ2-7	TGTGCCAGCAGTCAGGGGGCCCGGAGGTACGAGCAGTACTTC	CASSQGARRYEQYF
11	.	many	TRBV12-3/TRBV12-4	TRBJ1-2	TGTGCCAGCACCCTGGGGGATGGCTACACCTTC	CASTLGDGYTF
15	TRBD2	.	TRBV6-2/TRBV6-3	TRBJ2-3	TGTGCCAGCAGGCGACTAGCGGGGGCCGGAGATACGCAGTATTTT	CASRRLAGAGDTQYF
18	.	many	TRBV7-6	TRBJ2-1	TGTGCCAGCAGCTTAGCGCTAGGTAGTCCGCCAACCTACAATGAGCAGTTCTTC	CASSLALGSPPTYNEQFF
14	TRBD1	.	TRBV28	TRBJ2-5	TGTGCCAGCACCTGGGACAGATTGGAAGAGACCCAGTACTTC	CASTWDRLEETQYF
14	.	.	TRBV28	TRBJ2-3	TGTGCCAGCAGTTTAGAGTACGGCACAGATACGCAGTATTTT	CASSLEYGTDTQYF
16	.	many	TRBV6-1	TRBJ1-4	TGTGCCAGCATTCCGGGACCGGGGGTTATGCGTGAAAAACTGTTTTTT	CASIPGPGVMREKLFF
15	.	.	TRBV19	TRBJ2-1	TGTGCCAGTAGTGCGTACCGGGACTTCCCCCTTGAGCAGTTCTTC	CASSAYRDFPLEQFF
14	.	many	TRBV6-6	TRBJ2-1	TGTGCCAGCAGTTACCTCAGCCGGGAGAATGAGCAGTTCTTC	CASSYLSRENEQFF
11	.	many	TRBV12-3/TRBV12-4	TRBJ1-1	TGTGCAGTTCTGATGAACACTGAAGCTTTCTTT	CAVLMNTEAFF
17	.	.	TRBV9	TRBJ2-3	TGTGCCAGCAGCTCTAGGGGGAGCTACTCTAGCACAGATACGCAGTATTTT	CASSSRGSYSSTDTQYF
13	.	few	TRBV2	TRBJ2-6	TGTGCCAGCAGAATCCTAGACACTCCGACCCTGACTTTC	CASRILDTPTLTF
13	.	many	TRBV7-9	TRBJ1-1	TGTGCCAGCAGCCCACTGAATAAGCCCGGCGCTTTCTTT	CASSPLNKPGAFF
18	.	few	TRBV14	TRBJ2-3	TGTGCCAGCAGCCCCCTGGTACGGACCCGGGCCTCCGCAGATACGCAGTATTTT	CASSPLVRTRASADTQYF
16	.	few	TRBV27	TRBJ1-2	TGTGCCAGCAGTTTATCGAAAGGGGAGGTCAACTATGGCTACACCTTC	CASSLSKGEVNYGYTF